This TCR beta chain was captured by sequencing in a study of lymphopenia after photon versus proton radiotherapy. Overall study results and limits: After lymphocyte nadir, photon-treated repertoires showed oligoclonal expansion, especially CD8+ Temra. Relative stability marked proton patients; photon patients lost diversity and naive cells. Only patients who died were analyzed for survival; proton advantage is unproven. In patients who died, overall survival fell as post-nadir TCR diversity dropped more.

Trimming left V 1 base short and J 8 bases short, with 6 bases between. The CDR3 runs 12 residues. The germline V gene has CDR1 SGHDN and CDR2 FVKESK. Using immunoSEQ multiplex PCR, the repertoire was profiled, and TCRdb retains in-frame clones only, with some absent. The sample consists of about 26,000 clones, 90% of them appearing once. A remark on this clone: What it binds is not known.

This clonotype originated in a woman aged 45-65 years with cholangiocarcinoma. The rearrangement uses TRBV14 and TRBJ1-5; unclear D gene. This specimen consisted of peripheral blood, obtained from a patient treated with photon-based radiotherapy. The CDR3 is CASSQGREPQHF. In DNA, the CDR3 is TGTGCCAGCAGCCAAGGTCGGGAGCCCCAGCATTTT. The variable domain in full, completed from reference TRBV14 and TRBJ1-5, reads EAGVTQFPSHSVIEKGQTVTLRCDPISGHDNLYWYRRVMGKEIKFLLHFVKESKQDESGMPNNRFLAERTGGTYSTLKVQPAELEDSGVYFCASSQGREPQHFGDGTRLSIL.